This TCR beta chain was identified in a study of cytomegalovirus exposure and HLA in healthy donors. Use of 60 Vbeta and 13 Jbeta primers characterized the PCR. Produced via immunoSEQ multiplex PCR; TCRdb's table is partial and in-frame only. The top ten hold approximately 3.1% of the sample, which has some 190,000 clones, roughly four fifths seen once. Looked up from germline, CDR1 is WSHSY and CDR2 is SAAADI. The CDR3 is 14 amino acids. The sequence was obtained from a woman in her 30s in good health and CMV-seropositive. Material: PBMCs. The rearrangement joins TRBV10-2 to TRBJ2-5, with TRBD1 identical over 9 bases. The end of the DNA fits TRBJ2-7 better, so the J call may be wrong. Here the CDR3 DNA reads TGCGCCACCTCCCCGGACAGGGGTGCCTACGAGCAGTACTTC. This encodes CATSPDRGAYEQYF.